This entry concerns a single TCR beta chain. The antigen remains unidentified. Germline V gene lookup returns CDR1 LNHDA and CDR2 SQIVND (reference sequence). This CDR3 spans 16 amino acids. The ends lost 6 bases at V and 5 bases at J; junction bases unmatched: 11. The sample originates from a study of CD4+ T cells in melanoma. Sequencing was performed with immunoSEQ multiplex PCR; in TCRdb, only in-frame clones are kept and a portion is missing. The sample includes over 100,000 clones, 92% of them seen just once. Points from the study as a whole: Diverse differentiation states were reported for melanoma neoantigen-specific CD4+ T cells. A reported correlation linked neoantigen-specific CD4+ T cells to CD8+, macrophage and B cell function.

Sequencing was carried out using peripheral blood. This clonotype originated in a human donor with melanoma. The chain uses TRBV19 and TRBJ1-4; 8 bases are a match to TRBD1. CDR3 bases: TGTGCCAGTAGAACAGGACAGGGCCGGGGGAATGAAAAACTGTTTTTT. Amino acid sequence: CASRTGQGRGNEKLFF.